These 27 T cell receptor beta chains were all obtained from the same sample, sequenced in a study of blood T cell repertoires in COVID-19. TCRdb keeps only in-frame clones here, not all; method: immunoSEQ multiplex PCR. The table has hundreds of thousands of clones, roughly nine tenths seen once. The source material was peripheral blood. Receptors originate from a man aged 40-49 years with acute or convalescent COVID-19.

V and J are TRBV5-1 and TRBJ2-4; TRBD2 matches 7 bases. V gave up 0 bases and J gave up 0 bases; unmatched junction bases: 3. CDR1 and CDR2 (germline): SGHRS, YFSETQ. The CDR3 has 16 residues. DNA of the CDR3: TGCGCCAGCAGCTTGGGGGGACTACTAGCCAAAAACATTCAGTACTTC. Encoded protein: CASSLGGLLAKNIQYF.

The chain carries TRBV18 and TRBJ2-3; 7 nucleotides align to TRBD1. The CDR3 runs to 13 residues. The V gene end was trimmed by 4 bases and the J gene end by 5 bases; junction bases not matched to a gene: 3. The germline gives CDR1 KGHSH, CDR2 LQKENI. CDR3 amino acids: CASSQGAVDTQYF. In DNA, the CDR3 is TGTGCCAGCTCACAGGGGGCCGTAGATACGCAGTATTTT. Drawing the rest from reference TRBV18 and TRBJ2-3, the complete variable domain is NAGVMQNPRHLVRRRGQEARLRCSPMKGHSHVYWYRQLPEEGLKFMVYLQKENIIDESGMPKERFSAEFPKEGPSILRIQQVVRGDSAAYFCASSQGAVDTQYFGPGTRLTVL.

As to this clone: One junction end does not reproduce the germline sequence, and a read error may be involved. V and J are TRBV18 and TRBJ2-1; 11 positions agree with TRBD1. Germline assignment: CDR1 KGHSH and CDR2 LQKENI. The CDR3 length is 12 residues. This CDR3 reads CASSPPGQGEIF. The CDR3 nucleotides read TGTGCCAGCTCACCGCCGGGACAGGGGGAAATCTTC.

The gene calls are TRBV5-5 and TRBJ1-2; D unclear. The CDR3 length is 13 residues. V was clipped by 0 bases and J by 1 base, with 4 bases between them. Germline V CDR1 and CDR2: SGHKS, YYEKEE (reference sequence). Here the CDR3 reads CASSLAYNYGYTF. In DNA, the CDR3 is TGTGCCAGCAGCTTGGCTTATAACTATGGCTACACCTTC.

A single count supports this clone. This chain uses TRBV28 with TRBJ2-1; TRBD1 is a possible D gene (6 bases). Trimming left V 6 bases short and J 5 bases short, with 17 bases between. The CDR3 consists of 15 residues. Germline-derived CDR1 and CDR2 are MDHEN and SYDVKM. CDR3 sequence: CASSPLGQPDNEQFF. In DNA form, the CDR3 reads TGTGCCAGCAGCCCCCTCGGACAGCCAGACAATGAGCAGTTCTTC.

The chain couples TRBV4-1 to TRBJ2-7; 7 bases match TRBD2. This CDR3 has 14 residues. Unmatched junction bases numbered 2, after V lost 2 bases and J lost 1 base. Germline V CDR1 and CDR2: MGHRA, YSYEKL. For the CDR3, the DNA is TGCGCCAGCAGCCAATCTAGCGGATCCTACGAGCAGTACTTC. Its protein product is CASSQSSGSYEQYF.

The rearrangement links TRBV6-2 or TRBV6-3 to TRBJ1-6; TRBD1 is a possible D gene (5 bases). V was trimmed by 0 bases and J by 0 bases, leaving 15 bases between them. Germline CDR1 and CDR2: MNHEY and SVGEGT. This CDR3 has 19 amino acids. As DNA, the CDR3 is TGTGCCAGCAGTTACTCTCGGACGGATGACAGCTCCTATAATTCACCCCTCCACTTT. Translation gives CASSYSRTDDSSYNSPLHF.

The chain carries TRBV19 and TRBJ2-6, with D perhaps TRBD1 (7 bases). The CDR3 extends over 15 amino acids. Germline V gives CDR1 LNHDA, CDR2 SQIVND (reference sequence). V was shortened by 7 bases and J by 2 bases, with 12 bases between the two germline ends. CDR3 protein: CASKDREAGANVLTF. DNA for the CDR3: TGTGCCAGTAAAGACAGGGAGGCTGGGGCCAACGTCCTGACTTTC. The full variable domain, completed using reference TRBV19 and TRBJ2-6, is DGGITQSPKYLFRKEGQNVTLSCEQNLNHDAMYWYRQDPGQGLRLIYYSQIVNDFQKGDIAEGYSVSREKKESFPLTVTSAQKNPTAFYLCASKDREAGANVLTFGAGSRLTVL.

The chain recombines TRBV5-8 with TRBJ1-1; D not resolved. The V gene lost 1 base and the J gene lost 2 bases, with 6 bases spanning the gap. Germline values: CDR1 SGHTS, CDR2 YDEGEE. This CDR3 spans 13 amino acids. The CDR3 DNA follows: TGTGCCAGCAGCTTGTCACTTAACACTGAAGCTTTCTTT. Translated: CASSLSLNTEAFF.

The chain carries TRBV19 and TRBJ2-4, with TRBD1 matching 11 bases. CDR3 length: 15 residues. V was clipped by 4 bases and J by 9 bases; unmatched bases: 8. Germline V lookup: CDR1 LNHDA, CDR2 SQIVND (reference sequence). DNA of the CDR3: TGTGCCAGTAGTAGGCCCGGGACAGGGGGGACCATTCAGTACTTC. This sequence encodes CASSRPGTGGTIQYF.

The CDR3 reads CASSQSLAHEQYF. Here the CDR3 DNA reads TGTGCCAGCAGCCAATCGCTAGCCCACGAGCAGTACTTC. V usage is TRBV3-1 (or the pseudogene TRBV3-2) and J usage is TRBJ2-7; D perhaps matches TRBD2 (5 bases). The germline V and J ends were trimmed by 2 bases and 5 bases, with 10 bases remaining between them. The CDR3 has 13 amino acids. Germline V gene data show CDR1 as LGHDT and CDR2 as YNNKEL (reference sequence).

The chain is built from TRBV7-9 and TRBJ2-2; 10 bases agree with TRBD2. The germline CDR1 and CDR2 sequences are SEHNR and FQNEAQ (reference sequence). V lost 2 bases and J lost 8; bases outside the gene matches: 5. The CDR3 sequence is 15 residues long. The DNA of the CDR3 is TGTGCCAGCAGCTTATCTCTAGCGGGAGAGGGGGAGCTGTTTTTT. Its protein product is CASSLSLAGEGELFF. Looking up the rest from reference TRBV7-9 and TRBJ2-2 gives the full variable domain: DTGVSQNPRHKITKRGQNVTFRCDPISEHNRLYWYRQTLGQGPEFLTYFQNEAQLEKSRLLSDRFSAERPKGSFSTLEIQRTEQGDSAMYLCASSLSLAGEGELFFGEGSRLTVL.

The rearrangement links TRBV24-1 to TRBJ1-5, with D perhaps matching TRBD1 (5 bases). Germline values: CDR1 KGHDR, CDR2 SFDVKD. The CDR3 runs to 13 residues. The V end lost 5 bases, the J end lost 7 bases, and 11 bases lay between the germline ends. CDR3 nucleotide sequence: TGTGCCACCAGTGGAGGGGAGGGACAGCCCCAGCATTTT. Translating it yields CATSGGEGQPQHF.

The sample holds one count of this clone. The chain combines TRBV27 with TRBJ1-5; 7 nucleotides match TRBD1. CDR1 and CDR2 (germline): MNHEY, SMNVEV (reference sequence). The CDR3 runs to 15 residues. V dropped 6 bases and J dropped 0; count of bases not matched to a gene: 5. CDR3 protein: CASRWGTDSNQPQHF. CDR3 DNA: TGTGCCAGCAGGTGGGGGACAGATAGCAATCAGCCCCAGCATTTT.

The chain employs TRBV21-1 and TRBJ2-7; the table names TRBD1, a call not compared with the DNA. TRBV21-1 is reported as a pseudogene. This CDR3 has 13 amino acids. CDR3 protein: CASSKIQIYEQYF. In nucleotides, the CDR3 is TGTGCCAGCAGCAAAATCCAGATATACGAGCAGTACTTC.

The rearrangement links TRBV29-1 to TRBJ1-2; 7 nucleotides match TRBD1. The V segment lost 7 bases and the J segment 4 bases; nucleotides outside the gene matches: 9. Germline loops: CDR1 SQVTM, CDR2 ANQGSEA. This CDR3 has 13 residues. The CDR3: CSAYRDRSYGYTF. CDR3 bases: TGCAGCGCCTACCGGGACAGATCCTATGGCTACACCTTC. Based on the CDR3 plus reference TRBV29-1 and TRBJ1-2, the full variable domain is SAVISQKPSRDICQRGTSLTIQCQVDSQVTMMFWYRQQPGQSLTLIATANQGSEATYESGFVIDKFPISRPNLTFSTLTVSNMSPEDSSIYLCSAYRDRSYGYTFGSGTRLTVV.

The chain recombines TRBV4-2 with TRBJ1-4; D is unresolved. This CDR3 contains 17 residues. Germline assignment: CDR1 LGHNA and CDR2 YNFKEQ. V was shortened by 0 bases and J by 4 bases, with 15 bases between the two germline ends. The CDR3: CASSQDGASLDNEKLFF. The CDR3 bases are TGTGCCAGCAGCCAAGATGGAGCCTCCTTGGATAATGAAAAACTGTTTTTT.

CDR3 DNA: TGTGCCACCCAGGACAGGGGTGGCTGGGAGCCCCAGCATTTT. Translated, it gives CATQDRGGWEPQHF. The chain combines TRBV24-1 with TRBJ1-5, with 9 positions matching TRBD1. Germline CDR1 is KGHDR and CDR2 is SFDVKD. The CDR3 loop spans 14 amino acids. After removal of 9 bases from V and 8 bases from J, the junction contained 10 bases not matched to a gene.

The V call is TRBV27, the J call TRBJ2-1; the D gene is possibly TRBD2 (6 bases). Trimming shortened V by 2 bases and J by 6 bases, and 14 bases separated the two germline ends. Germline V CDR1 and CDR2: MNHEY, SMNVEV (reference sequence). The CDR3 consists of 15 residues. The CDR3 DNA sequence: TGTGCCAGCAGTTTAGGGCAGGTAGCGGTCAATGAGCAGTTCTTC. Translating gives CASSLGQVAVNEQFF.

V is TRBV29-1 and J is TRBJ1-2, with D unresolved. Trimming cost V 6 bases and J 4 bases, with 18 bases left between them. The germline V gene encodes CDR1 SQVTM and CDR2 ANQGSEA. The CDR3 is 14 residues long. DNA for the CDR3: TGCAGCGTACCCCGGGTCCCGGTCAGCTATGGCTACACCTTC. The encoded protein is CSVPRVPVSYGYTF. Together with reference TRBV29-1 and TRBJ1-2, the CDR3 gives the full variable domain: SAVISQKPSRDICQRGTSLTIQCQVDSQVTMMFWYRQQPGQSLTLIATANQGSEATYESGFVIDKFPISRPNLTFSTLTVSNMSPEDSSIYLCSVPRVPVSYGYTFGSGTRLTVV.

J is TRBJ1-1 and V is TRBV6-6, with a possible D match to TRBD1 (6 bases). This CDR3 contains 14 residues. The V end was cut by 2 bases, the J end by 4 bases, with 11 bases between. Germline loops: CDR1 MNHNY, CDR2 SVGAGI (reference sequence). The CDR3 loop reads CASSYTPDSTEAFF. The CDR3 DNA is TGTGCCAGCAGTTACACACCGGACAGCACTGAAGCTTTCTTT.

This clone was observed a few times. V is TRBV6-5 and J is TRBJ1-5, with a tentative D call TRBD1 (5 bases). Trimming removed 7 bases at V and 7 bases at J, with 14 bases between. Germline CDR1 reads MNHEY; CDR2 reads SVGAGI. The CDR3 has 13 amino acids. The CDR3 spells CASTSFREQPQHF. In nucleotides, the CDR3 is TGTGCCAGCACATCCTTCAGGGAACAGCCCCAGCATTTT.

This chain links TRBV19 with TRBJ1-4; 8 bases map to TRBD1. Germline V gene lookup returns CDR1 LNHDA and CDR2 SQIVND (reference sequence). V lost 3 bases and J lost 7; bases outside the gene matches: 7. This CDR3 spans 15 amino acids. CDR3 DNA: TGTGCCAGTAGTATTGGACAGGGCGGAATTGAAAAACTGTTTTTT. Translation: CASSIGQGGIEKLFF. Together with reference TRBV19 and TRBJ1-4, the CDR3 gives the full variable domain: DGGITQSPKYLFRKEGQNVTLSCEQNLNHDAMYWYRQDPGQGLRLIYYSQIVNDFQKGDIAEGYSVSREKKESFPLTVTSAQKNPTAFYLCASSIGQGGIEKLFFGSGTQLSVL.

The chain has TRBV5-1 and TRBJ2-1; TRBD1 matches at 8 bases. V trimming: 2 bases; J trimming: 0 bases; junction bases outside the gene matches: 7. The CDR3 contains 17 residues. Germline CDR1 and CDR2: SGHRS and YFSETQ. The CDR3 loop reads CASSLLGQASSYNEQFF. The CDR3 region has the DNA TGCGCCAGCAGCTTATTGGGACAGGCTAGCTCCTACAATGAGCAGTTCTTC.

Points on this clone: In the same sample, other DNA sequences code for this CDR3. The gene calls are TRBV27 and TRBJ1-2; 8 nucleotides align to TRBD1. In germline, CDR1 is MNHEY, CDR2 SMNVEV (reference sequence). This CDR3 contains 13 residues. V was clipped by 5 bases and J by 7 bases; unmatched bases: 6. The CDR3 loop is CASSPRGLGGYTF. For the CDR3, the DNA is TGTGCCAGCAGTCCCAGGGGGCTTGGTGGCTACACCTTC.

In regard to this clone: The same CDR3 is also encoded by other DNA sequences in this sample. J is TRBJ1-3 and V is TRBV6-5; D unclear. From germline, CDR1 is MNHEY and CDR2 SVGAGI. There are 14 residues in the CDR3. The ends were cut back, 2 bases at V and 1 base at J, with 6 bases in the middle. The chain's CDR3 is CASSYGDSGNTIYF. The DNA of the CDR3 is TGTGCCAGCAGTTACGGAGATTCTGGAAACACCATATATTTT.

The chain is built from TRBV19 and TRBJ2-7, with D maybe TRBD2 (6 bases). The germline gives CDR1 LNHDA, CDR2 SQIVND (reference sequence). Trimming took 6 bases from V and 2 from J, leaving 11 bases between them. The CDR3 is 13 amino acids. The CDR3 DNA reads TGTGCCAGTAGCGAGGCGGGGCCCTACGAGCAGTACTTC. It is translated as CASSEAGPYEQYF. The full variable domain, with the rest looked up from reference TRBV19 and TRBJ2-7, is DGGITQSPKYLFRKEGQNVTLSCEQNLNHDAMYWYRQDPGQGLRLIYYSQIVNDFQKGDIAEGYSVSREKKESFPLTVTSAQKNPTAFYLCASSEAGPYEQYFGPGTRLTVT.